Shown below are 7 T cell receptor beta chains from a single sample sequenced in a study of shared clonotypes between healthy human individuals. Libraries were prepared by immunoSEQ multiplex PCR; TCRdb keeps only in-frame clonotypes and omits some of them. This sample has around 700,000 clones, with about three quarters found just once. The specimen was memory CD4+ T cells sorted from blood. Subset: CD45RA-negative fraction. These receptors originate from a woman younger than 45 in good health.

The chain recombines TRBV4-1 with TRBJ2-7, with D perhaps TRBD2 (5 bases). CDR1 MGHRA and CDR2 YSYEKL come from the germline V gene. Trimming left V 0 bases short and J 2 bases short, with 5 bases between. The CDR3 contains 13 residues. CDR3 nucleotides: TGCGCCAGCAGCCAAGATAGCGCCTACGAGCAGTACTTC. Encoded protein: CASSQDSAYEQYF.

CDR3 loop: CASNRDTPNTEAFF. CDR3 sequence (DNA): TGTGCCAGCAATAGGGACACACCGAACACTGAAGCTTTCTTT. The gene calls are TRBV2 and TRBJ1-1, with D tentatively TRBD1 (6 bases). Trimming left V 7 bases short and J 1 base short, with 13 bases between. This CDR3 is built from 14 residues. Looked up from germline, CDR1 is SNHLY and CDR2 is FYNNEI.

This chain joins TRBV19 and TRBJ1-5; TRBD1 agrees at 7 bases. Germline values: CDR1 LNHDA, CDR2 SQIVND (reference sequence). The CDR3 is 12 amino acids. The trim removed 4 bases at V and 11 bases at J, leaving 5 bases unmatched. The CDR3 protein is CASSRQGMTQHF. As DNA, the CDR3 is TGTGCCAGTAGTAGACAGGGTATGACCCAGCATTTT.

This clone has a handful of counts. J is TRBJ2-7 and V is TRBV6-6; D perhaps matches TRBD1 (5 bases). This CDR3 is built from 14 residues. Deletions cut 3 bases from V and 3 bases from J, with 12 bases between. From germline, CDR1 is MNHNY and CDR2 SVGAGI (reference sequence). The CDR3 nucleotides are TGTGCCAGCAGTTATACAGGCCTCAACTACGAGCAGTACTTC. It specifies CASSYTGLNYEQYF.

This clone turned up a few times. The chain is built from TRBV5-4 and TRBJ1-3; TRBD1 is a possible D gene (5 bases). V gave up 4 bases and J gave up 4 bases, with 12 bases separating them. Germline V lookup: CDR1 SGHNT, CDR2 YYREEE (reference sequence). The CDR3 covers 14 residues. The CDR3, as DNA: TGTGCCAGCAGCCCTGGGGACGCGGGAAACACCATATATTTT. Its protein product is CASSPGDAGNTIYF.

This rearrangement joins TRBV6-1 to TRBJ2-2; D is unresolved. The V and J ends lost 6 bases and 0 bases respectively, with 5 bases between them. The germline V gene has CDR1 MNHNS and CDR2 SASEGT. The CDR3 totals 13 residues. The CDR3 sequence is CASRDANTGELFF. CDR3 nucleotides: TGTGCCAGCAGAGACGCGAACACCGGGGAGCTGTTTTTT.

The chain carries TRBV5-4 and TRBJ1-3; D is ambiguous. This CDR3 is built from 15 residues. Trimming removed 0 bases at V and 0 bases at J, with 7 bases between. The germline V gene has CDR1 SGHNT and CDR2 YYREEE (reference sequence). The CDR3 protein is CASSLGGHSGNTIYF. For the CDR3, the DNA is TGTGCCAGCAGCTTGGGAGGCCACTCTGGAAACACCATATATTTT.